This T cell receptor beta chain was sequenced for a study of response to subunit inactivated influenza vaccine. TCRdb re-called the RT-PCR reads with MiXCR, one entry per CDR3 protein. Of about 300,000 distinct CDR3 sequences listed, 20% to 25% are singletons. Study-level findings and limits: The study's authors posited that every seasonal influenza vaccination enlists few new T cells.

This clonotype was seen many times. The antigen remains undetermined. This CDR3 is built from 14 residues. Germline V gene sequence: CDR1 SQVTM, CDR2 ANQGSEA. Trimming removed 7 bases from V and 10 bases from J; junction bases left unmatched: 9. This receptor was obtained from a man aged 45 to 70 who received an inactivated influenza vaccine. The chain links TRBV29-1 to TRBJ1-6, with 11 bases aligning to TRBD1. The source material was PBMCs from blood, sampled about 20 months after vaccination. In DNA, the CDR3 is TGCAGCGCAGGGACAGGGGGGATCGGATCACCCCTCCACTTT. Its protein product is CSAGTGGIGSPLHF.